This paragraph reports one T cell receptor beta chain. As yet, its antigen is unknown. CDR1 SGHTA and CDR2 FQGNSA come from the germline V gene. This CDR3 comprises 14 residues. Between the trimmed V and J ends, which lost 2 bases and 3 bases, there was a span of 10 bases. This entry comes from a study of cytomegalovirus exposure and HLA in healthy donors. General observations from the study: One later analysis reportedly identified an Asian-associated ancestry cluster that showed fewer N-insertions than the 666-donor mean.

PCR employed 60 Vbeta and 13 Jbeta primers. Only in-frame clones appear in the TCRdb table, and some are missing; sequencing was by immunoSEQ multiplex PCR. Of over 150,000 clones in the sample, about three quarters are singletons; the top ten hold over 2.5%. The TCR was taken from a woman in her 30s in good health and CMV-seronegative. The chain combines TRBV7-2 with TRBJ1-1; D unresolved. Sequenced material: PBMCs. The chain's CDR3 is CASSLTGEDTEAFF. DNA of the CDR3: TGTGCCAGCAGCTTAACGGGTGAAGACACTGAAGCTTTCTTT.